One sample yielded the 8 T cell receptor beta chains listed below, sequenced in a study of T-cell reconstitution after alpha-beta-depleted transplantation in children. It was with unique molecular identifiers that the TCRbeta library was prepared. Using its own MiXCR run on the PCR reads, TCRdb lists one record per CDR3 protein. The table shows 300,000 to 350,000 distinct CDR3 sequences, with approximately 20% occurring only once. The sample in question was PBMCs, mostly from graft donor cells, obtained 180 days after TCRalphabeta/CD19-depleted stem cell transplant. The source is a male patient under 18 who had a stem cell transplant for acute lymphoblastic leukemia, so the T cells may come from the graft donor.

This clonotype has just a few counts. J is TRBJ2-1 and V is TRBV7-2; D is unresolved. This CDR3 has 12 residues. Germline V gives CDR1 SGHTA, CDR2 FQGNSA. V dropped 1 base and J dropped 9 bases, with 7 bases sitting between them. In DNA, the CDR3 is TGTGCCAGCAGCTTAGGAAACCTTGAGCAGTTCTTC. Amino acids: CASSLGNLEQFF.

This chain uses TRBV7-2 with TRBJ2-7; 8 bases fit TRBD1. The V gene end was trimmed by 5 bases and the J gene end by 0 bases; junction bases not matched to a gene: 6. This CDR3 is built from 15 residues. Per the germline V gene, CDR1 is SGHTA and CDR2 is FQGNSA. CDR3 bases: TGTGCCAGCAGCAGGGACAGGCTAAGCTCCTACGAGCAGTACTTC. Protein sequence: CASSRDRLSSYEQYF.

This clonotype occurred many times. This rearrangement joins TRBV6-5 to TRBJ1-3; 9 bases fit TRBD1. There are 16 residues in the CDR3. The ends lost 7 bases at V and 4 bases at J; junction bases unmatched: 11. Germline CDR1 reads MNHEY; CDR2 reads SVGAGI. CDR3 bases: TGTGCCAGCACGCGACAGGGGGAGCATCCCGGAAACACCATATATTTT. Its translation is CASTRQGEHPGNTIYF.

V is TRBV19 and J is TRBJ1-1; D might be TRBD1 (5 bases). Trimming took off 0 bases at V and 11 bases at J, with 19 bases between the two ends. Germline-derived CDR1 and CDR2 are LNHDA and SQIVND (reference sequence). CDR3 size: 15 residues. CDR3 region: CASSIEASRDAAAFF. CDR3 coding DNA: TGTGCCAGTAGTATAGAAGCGTCAAGGGACGCCGCGGCTTTCTTT.

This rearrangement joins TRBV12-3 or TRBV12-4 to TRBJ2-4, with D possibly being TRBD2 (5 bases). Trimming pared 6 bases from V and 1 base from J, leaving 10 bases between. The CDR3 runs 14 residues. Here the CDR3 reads CASSSLDAKNIQYF. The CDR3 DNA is TGTGCCAGCAGCTCACTAGACGCCAAAAACATTCAGTACTTC.

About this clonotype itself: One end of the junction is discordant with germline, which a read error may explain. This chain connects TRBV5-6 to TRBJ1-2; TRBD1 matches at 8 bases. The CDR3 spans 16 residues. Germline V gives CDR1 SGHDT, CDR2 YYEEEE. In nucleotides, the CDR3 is TGTGCTAGCAGCCTCGGACAGGGCTCCTCCTATTATGGCTACACCTTC. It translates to CASSLGQGSSYYGYTF.

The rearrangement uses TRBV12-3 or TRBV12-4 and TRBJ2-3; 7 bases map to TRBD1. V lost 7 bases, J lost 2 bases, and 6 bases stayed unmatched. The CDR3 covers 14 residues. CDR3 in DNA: TGTGCCAGCAACGTTGGGACAGCCACAGATACGCAGTATTTT. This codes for CASNVGTATDTQYF.

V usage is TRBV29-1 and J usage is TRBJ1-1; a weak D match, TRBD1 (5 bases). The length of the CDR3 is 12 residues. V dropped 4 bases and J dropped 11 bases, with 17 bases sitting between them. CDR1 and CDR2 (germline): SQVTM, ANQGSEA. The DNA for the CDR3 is TGCAGCGTTGTACGGGGGGGAATTGTGGCTTTCTTT. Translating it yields CSVVRGGIVAFF. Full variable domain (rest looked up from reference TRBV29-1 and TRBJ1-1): SAVISQKPSRDICQRGTSLTIQCQVDSQVTMMFWYRQQPGQSLTLIATANQGSEATYESGFVIDKFPISRPNLTFSTLTVSNMSPEDSSIYLCSVVRGGIVAFFGQGTRLTVV.